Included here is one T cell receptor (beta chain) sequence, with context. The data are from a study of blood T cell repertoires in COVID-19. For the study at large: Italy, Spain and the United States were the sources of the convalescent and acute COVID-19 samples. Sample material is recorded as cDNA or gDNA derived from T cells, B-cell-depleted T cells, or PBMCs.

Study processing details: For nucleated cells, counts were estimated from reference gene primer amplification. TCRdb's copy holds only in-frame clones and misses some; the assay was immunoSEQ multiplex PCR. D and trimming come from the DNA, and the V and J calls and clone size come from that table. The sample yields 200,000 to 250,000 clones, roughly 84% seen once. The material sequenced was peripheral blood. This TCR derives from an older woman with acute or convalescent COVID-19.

CDR3 in amino acids: CASAEGTSGTNQYF. The CDR3 coding sequence is TGTGCCAGCGCCGAGGGGACTAGCGGGACGAATCAGTACTTC. V and J are TRBV6-5 and TRBJ2-5, with TRBD2 identical over 13 bases. The CDR3 runs 14 residues. Germline V gives CDR1 MNHEY, CDR2 SVGAGI. The J segment lost 11 bases and the V segment lost 8 bases, leaving 11 bases of the junction unmatched.